This T cell receptor (beta chain) came from a study of blood T cell repertoires in COVID-19. Study-wide background: Sites across the United States, Italy and Spain contributed samples from acute and convalescent COVID-19. In each case, the material was cDNA or gDNA derived from T cells, B-cell-depleted T cells, or PBMCs.

Authors' data handling: Amplification of reference gene primers was used by the study to estimate nucleated cell counts. Method: immunoSEQ multiplex PCR; TCRdb's copy keeps in-frame clones and lacks some. V and J calls and clone size follow that table, whereas D and trimming were derived from the DNA. The sample includes more than 85,000 clones, around nine tenths of them seen just once. This CDR3 has 13 amino acids. V lost 6 bases to trimming and J lost 3 bases; unmatched junction nucleotides: 2. Germline CDR1 and CDR2: MNHEY and SVGAGI. The rearrangement uses TRBV6-5 and TRBJ1-3, with 7 bases lining up with TRBD1. The specimen was peripheral blood. The receptor comes from a man between 70 and 80 years old with acute or convalescent COVID-19. The CDR3: CASRTGYGNTIYF. The CDR3 DNA is TGTGCCAGCAGGACAGGGTATGGAAACACCATATATTTT.